These 8 T cell receptor beta chains came from one sample sequenced in a study of cytotoxic CD8 clonotypes in ibrutinib-treated CLL. The data were produced by immunoSEQ multiplex PCR, yet TCRdb's version contains in-frame clones alone and is incomplete. The sample has 85,000 or so clones, 75% to 85% seen once. The material sequenced was PBMCs, taken after 12 months of ibrutinib treatment. The receptors here all came from a human donor with chronic lymphocytic leukemia.

The chain is built from TRBV27 and TRBJ1-2; D possibly corresponds to TRBD1 (6 bases). Germline CDR1 MNHEY, CDR2 SMNVEV (reference sequence). Trimming left V 0 bases short and J 10 bases short, with 9 bases between. The CDR3 spans 12 residues. CDR3 in amino acids: CASSLSGGHYTF. In DNA, the CDR3 is TGTGCCAGCAGTTTATCCGGGGGGCACTACACCTTC.

The rearrangement uses TRBV4-3 and TRBJ2-3; 9 bases fit TRBD1. With 1 base clipped from V and 5 bases from J, the junction kept 7 bases outside the gene matches. Germline V gene data show CDR1 as LGHNA and CDR2 as YSLEER. The CDR3 is 16 residues long. CDR3 DNA: TGCGCCAGCAGCCAAGCCCCACAGGGGGCGGTAGATACGCAGTATTTT. Protein sequence: CASSQAPQGAVDTQYF.

The rearrangement joins TRBV11-3 to TRBJ2-7; D gene ambiguous. CDR1 and CDR2 from the germline V gene are SGHNT and YENEEA. Between the trimmed V and J ends, which lost 0 bases and 8 bases, there was a span of 8 bases. The CDR3 totals 12 residues. The CDR3 DNA follows: TGTGCCAGCAGCTTAGATAGTGGGAAGCAGTACTTC. This sequence encodes CASSLDSGKQYF.

The chain couples TRBV4-2 to TRBJ2-1, with a possible D match to TRBD2 (5 bases). This CDR3 comprises 18 residues. Germline-derived CDR1 and CDR2 are LGHNA and YNFKEQ. The V end lost 0 bases, the J end lost 0 bases, and 15 bases lay between the germline ends. The CDR3 region is CASSQEGFAGPSYNEQFF. As DNA, the CDR3 is TGTGCCAGCAGCCAAGAAGGGTTCGCGGGTCCCTCCTACAATGAGCAGTTCTTC.

As to this clone: The sample carries other DNA sequences with the same CDR3. The chain employs TRBV7-2 and TRBJ2-7, with 8 bases matching TRBD2. CDR3 length equals 14 residues. CDR1 SGHTA and CDR2 FQGNSA come from the germline V gene. The V segment lost 3 bases and the J segment 3 bases; nucleotides outside the gene matches: 4. For the CDR3, the DNA is TGTGCCAGCAGCTTTAGGACTAGCAGCTACGAGCAGTACTTC. Its translation is CASSFRTSSYEQYF.

The V and J genes are TRBV2 and TRBJ2-3; D could derive from TRBD1 or TRBD2 (6 bases each). Trimming removed 6 bases at V and 0 bases at J, with 19 bases between. This CDR3 has 17 amino acids. In germline, CDR1 is SNHLY, CDR2 FYNNEI. CDR3 residues: CASSWAGTPSSTDTQYF. The CDR3 DNA reads as TGTGCCAGCAGCTGGGCGGGGACACCTTCTAGCACAGATACGCAGTATTTT.

The J gene is TRBJ2-3, the V gene TRBV7-3; D assignment may be TRBD1 or TRBD2 (6 bases each). Germline CDR1 reads SGHTA; CDR2 reads FQGTGA. V lost 5 bases and J lost 4, with 13 bases in between. The length of the CDR3 is 14 residues. The CDR3: CASSLRGVSDTQYF. The DNA of the CDR3 is TGTGCCAGCAGCCTAAGGGGGGTATCAGATACGCAGTATTTT.

This clone has a single count. The chain employs TRBV4-1 and TRBJ2-1; D might be TRBD1 (5 bases). Between the trimmed V and J ends, which lost 3 bases and 15 bases, there was a span of 12 bases. This CDR3 has 11 amino acids. Germline lookup yields CDR1 MGHRA and CDR2 YSYEKL. The CDR3 nucleotides are TGCGCCAGCAGCCACGGCGCAGGGCTGTTCTTC. Encoded protein: CASSHGAGLFF.